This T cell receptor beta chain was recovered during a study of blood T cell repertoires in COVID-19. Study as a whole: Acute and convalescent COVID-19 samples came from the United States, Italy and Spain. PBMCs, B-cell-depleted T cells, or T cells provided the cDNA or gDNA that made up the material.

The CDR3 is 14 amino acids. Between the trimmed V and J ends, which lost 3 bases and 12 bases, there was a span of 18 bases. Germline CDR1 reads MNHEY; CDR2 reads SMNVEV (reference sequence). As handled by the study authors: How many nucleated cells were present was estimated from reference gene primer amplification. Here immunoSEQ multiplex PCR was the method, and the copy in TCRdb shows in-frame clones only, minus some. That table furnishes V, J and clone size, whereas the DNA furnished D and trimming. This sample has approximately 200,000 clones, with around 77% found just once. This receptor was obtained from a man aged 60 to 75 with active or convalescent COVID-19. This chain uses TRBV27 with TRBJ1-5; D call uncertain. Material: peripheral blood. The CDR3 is CASSFSPDAERQHF. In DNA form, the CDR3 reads TGTGCCAGCAGTTTCTCCCCCGATGCGGAGCGCCAGCATTTT.